The source of this TCR beta chain is a study of STAT5B mutations in CD4+ large granular lymphocyte leukemia. Profiling relied on immunoSEQ multiplex PCR, and the TCRdb table lists in-frame clones only, not all of them. Of approximately 30,000 clones detected, roughly nine tenths appear once; the ten largest clones hold 0.4% to 0.5%. CDR1 is SQVTM, CDR2 ANQGSEA, per germline. CDR3 length equals 14 residues. V shed 4 bases and J shed 2 bases, with 15 bases lying between them. This receptor was taken from a human donor in good health. The sample comprised CD4+ T cells from blood buffy coats. This chain connects TRBV29-1 to TRBJ2-7; TRBD2 is a possible D gene (5 bases). CDR3 coding DNA: TGCAGCGTTGGATCGGGGAAGTCGACCTACGAGCAGTACTTC. This codes for CSVGSGKSTYEQYF.